A single sample gave rise to the 4 T cell receptor beta chains below, sequenced in a study of T cell repertoires in cytomegalovirus infection. TCRdb reprocessed the reads with MiXCR, giving one entry per CDR3 protein. The table includes 55,000 to 85,000 distinct CDR3 sequences, about 4.2% detected once. Sequenced sample: PBMCs. All receptors derive from a human donor in good health (CMV status not recorded). Some clones in this sample may be carry-over from other donors' samples.

This clonotype was recorded many times. The chain uses TRBV7-8 and TRBJ2-6; D possibly uses TRBD1 or TRBD2 (6 bases each). Per the germline V gene, CDR1 is SGHVS and CDR2 is FQNEAQ. V was pared by 0 bases and J by 1 base, with 16 bases between. This CDR3 contains 19 residues. The CDR3 DNA follows: TGTGCCAGCAGCTTAGCGACGGGGGCGGGCTGGTCTGGGGCCAACGTCCTGACTTTC. This translates into CASSLATGAGWSGANVLTF.

This clonotype was detected many times. CDR3 residues: CASTPGLGFPSDGEQFF. The CDR3 nucleotides are TGTGCCAGCACTCCGGGACTAGGGTTTCCTAGCGACGGTGAGCAGTTCTTC. This rearrangement joins TRBV6-2 or TRBV6-3 to TRBJ2-1; 8 positions match TRBD2. CDR1 is MNHEY and CDR2 is SVGEGT in the germline V gene. This CDR3 region has 17 residues. Losses at the gene ends were 7 bases for V and 9 bases for J; bases not matched to a gene: 20.

This clonotype was seen repeatedly, ten times or more. V and J are TRBV7-6 and TRBJ1-4, with 9 bases identical to TRBD1. The CDR3 length is 18 residues. Germline V gene data show CDR1 as SGHVS and CDR2 as FNYEAQ. V gave up 4 bases and J gave up 8 bases; unmatched junction bases: 17. The CDR3 is CASSSAGTGTSVKEKLFF. The CDR3 nucleotides read TGTGCCAGCAGCTCTGCTGGGACAGGGACGTCGGTAAAAGAAAAACTGTTTTTT. Complete variable domain (other parts from reference TRBV7-6 and TRBJ1-4): GAGVSQSPRYKVTKRGQDVALRCDPISGHVSLYWYRQALGQGPEFLTYFNYEAQQDKSGLPNDRFSAERPEGSISTLTIQRTEQRDSAMYRCASSSAGTGTSVKEKLFFGSGTQLSVL.

This clonotype was counted many times. The genes are TRBV2 and TRBJ2-3, with D possibly being TRBD2 (5 bases). The CDR3 sequence is 14 residues long. In germline, CDR1 is SNHLY, CDR2 FYNNEI. The V end was cut by 10 bases, the J end by 3 bases, with 17 bases between. This CDR3 reads CATTGILTTDTQYF. The CDR3 nucleotides read TGTGCCACCACCGGGATATTGACAACAGATACGCAGTATTTT.